This T cell receptor (beta chain) stems from a study of T cells in Graves' hyperthyroidism and ophthalmopathy. About the study: Upon initial diagnosis and before any treatment, peripheral blood was collected.

Participants, patients aged 18 to 65, had newly diagnosed hyperthyroidism with a duration under 2 months. The study excluded patients with uncontrolled infection, other autoimmune disease, pregnancy or lactation. For the diagnoses, clinical symptoms, serum thyroxine and TRAb, thyroid ultrasound and orbital computed tomography were used. Amplified TCR beta CDR3 regions came from RNA transcripts. When the TCR CDR3 underwent first-round RT-PCR, the HTBI primer set was used. TCRdb analysed the multiplex PCR reads with MiXCR anew, one entry per CDR3 protein. The table has 350,000 to 400,000 distinct CDR3 sequences, around 14% seen once. Sequenced: blood. This clonotype was sampled from a woman under 40 with Graves' hyperthyroidism.

The CDR3 reads CASSVLPTSGAWAGELFF. The CDR3 DNA reads TGTGCCAGCAGCGTTCTTCCGACTAGCGGGGCCTGGGCCGGGGAGCTGTTTTTT. V is TRBV9 and J is TRBJ2-2, with 11 bases aligning to TRBD2. This CDR3 has 18 amino acids. The V and J ends lost 2 bases and 6 bases, in that order; junction bases with no gene match: 12. The germline CDR1 and CDR2 sequences are SGDLS and YYNGEE.